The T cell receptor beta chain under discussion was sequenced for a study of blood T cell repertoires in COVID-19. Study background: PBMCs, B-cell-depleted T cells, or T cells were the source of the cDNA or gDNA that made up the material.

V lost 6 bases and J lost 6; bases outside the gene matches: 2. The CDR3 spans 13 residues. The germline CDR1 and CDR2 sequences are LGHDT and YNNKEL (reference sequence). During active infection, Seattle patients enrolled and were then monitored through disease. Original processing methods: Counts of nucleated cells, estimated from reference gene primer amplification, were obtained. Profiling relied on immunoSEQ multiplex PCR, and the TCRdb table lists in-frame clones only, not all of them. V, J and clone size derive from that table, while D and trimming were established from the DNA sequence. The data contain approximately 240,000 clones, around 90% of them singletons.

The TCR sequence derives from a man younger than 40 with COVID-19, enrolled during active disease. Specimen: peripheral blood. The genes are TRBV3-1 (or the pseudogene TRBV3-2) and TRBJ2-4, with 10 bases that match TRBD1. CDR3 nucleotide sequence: TGTGCCAGCAGGGACAGGGGGGCAAACATTCAGTACTTC. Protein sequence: CASRDRGANIQYF.